This T cell receptor beta chain originates from a study of blood T cell repertoires in COVID-19. Study context: Collection of acute and convalescent COVID-19 samples took place in the United States, Italy and Spain.

Profiled with immunoSEQ multiplex PCR; TCRdb holds only in-frame clones, not every one. This sample carries roughly 200,000 clones, about 85% of them seen once, and the ten largest clones take 4% to 5%. Input material: peripheral blood. The sequence was collected from a woman older than 75 with acute or convalescent COVID-19.

The CDR3 region is CASSGELYNEQFF. The CDR3 bases are TGTGCCAGCAGTGGAGAACTTTACAATGAGCAGTTCTTC. The chain has TRBV2 and TRBJ2-1, with D unresolved. CDR1 SNHLY and CDR2 FYNNEI come from the germline V gene. The V gene lost 4 bases and the J gene lost 4 bases, with 8 bases spanning the gap. The CDR3 extends over 13 amino acids.